The rows below give T cell receptor beta chains drawn from one sample of a study of cytotoxic CD8 clonotypes in ibrutinib-treated CLL. Sequencing was performed with immunoSEQ multiplex PCR; in TCRdb, only in-frame clones are kept and a portion is missing. Among almost 250,000 clones listed, 70% were seen once. This sample comprised PBMCs, obtained after 24 months of ibrutinib treatment. These receptor sequences come from a human donor with chronic lymphocytic leukemia. Both conserved end residues are part of each CDR3. A D gene is named only where the DNA matches it firmly. Not all rows give a size; the values are once, few, many and, for expanded clones, a class.

d_call	v_call	cdr3_length	clone_size	j_call	cdr3_aa	cdr3_nt
TRBD2	TRBV19	15	-	TRBJ2-2	CATAGLAGYTGELFF	TGTGCCACCGCGGGACTAGCGGGATACACCGGGGAGCTGTTTTTT
-	TRBV5-1	15	few	TRBJ2-7	CASRDSGTGSYEQYF	TGCGCCAGCCGAGATAGCGGGACAGGGAGCTACGAGCAGTACTTC
TRBD1	TRBV5-1	14	-	TRBJ2-7	CASSLEGQGYEQYF	TGCGCCAGCAGCTTGGAGGGACAGGGTTACGAGCAGTACTTC
TRBD2	TRBV27	14	-	TRBJ2-2	CASGSGTLTGELFF	TGTGCCAGCGGTAGCGGGACACTCACCGGGGAGCTGTTTTTT
-	TRBV30	13	-	TRBJ2-7	CAWVPQGPYEQYF	TGTGCCTGGGTCCCCCAGGGGCCCTACGAGCAGTACTTC
TRBD2	TRBV27	14	-	TRBJ2-1	CASSRRGGRPEQFF	TGTGCCAGCAGTCGACGGGGCGGGAGACCTGAGCAGTTCTTC
TRBD1	TRBV7-9	14	-	TRBJ1-4	CASSPRTGNEKLFF	TGTGCCAGCAGCCCGCGGACAGGGAATGAAAAACTGTTTTTT
TRBD2	TRBV6-1	15	-	TRBJ2-7	CASSVPRAGRYEQYF	TGTGCCAGCTCAGTCCCAAGAGCGGGACGCTACGAGCAGTACTTC
-	TRBV6-5	13	-	TRBJ1-3	CASSYDSANTIYF	TGTGCCAGCAGTTACGATTCCGCCAACACCATATATTTT
TRBD1	TRBV13	15	-	TRBJ2-4	CASSLGPGGQNIQYF	TGTGCCAGCAGCTTAGGCCCAGGGGGCCAAAACATTCAGTACTTC
-	TRBV4-2	11	-	TRBJ2-7	CASSRDYEQYF	TGTGCCAGCAGCCGAGACTACGAGCAGTACTTC